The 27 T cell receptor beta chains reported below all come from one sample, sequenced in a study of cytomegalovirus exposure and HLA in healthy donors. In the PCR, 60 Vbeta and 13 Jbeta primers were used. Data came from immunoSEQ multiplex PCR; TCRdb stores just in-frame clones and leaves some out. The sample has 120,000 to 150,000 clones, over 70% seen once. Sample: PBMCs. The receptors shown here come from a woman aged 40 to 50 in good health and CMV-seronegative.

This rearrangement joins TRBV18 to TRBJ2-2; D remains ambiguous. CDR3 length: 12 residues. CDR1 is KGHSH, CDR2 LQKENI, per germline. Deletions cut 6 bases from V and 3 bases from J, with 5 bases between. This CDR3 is CASSQYTGELFF. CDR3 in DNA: TGTGCCAGCTCCCAATACACCGGGGAGCTGTTTTTT.

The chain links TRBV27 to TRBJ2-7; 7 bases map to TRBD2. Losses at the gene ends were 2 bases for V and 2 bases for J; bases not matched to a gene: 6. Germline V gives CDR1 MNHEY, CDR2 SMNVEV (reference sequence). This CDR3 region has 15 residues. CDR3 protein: CASSLKASGTYEQYF. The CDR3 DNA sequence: TGTGCCAGCAGTTTAAAGGCTAGCGGAACCTACGAGCAGTACTTC.

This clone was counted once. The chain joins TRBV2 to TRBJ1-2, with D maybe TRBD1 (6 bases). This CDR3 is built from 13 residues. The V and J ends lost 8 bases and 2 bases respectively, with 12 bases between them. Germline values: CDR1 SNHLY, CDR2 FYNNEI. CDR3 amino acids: CASVYQGNYGYTF. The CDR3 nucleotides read TGTGCCAGCGTTTACCAGGGGAACTATGGCTACACCTTC.

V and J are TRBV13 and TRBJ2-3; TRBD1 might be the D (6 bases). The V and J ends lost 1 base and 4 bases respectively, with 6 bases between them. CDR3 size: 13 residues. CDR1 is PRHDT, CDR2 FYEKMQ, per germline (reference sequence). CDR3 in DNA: TGTGCCAGCAGCTTAGAGGGGGCAGATACGCAGTATTTT. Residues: CASSLEGADTQYF.

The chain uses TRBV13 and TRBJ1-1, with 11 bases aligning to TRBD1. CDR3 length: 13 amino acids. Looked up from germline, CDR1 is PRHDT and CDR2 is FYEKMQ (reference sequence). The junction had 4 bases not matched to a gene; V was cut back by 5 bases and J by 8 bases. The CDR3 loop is CASSPWDRGEAFF. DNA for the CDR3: TGTGCCAGCAGCCCATGGGACAGGGGGGAAGCTTTCTTT. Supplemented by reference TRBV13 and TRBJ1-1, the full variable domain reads AAGVIQSPRHLIKEKRETATLKCYPIPRHDTVYWYQQGPGQDPQFLISFYEKMQSDKGSIPDRFSAQQFSDYHSELNMSSLELGDSALYFCASSPWDRGEAFFGQGTRLTVV.

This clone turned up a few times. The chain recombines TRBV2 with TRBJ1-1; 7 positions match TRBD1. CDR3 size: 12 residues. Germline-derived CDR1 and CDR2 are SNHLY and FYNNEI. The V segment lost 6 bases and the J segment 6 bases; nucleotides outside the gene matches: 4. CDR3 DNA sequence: TGTGCCAGCAGCCAACAGGGGTCTGAAGCTTTCTTT. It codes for CASSQQGSEAFF.

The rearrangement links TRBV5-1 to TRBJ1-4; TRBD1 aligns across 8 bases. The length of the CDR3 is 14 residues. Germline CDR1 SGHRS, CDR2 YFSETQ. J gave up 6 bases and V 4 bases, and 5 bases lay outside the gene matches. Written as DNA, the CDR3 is TGCGCCAGCAGCACGACAGGGGAACATGAAAAACTGTTTTTT. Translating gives CASSTTGEHEKLFF.

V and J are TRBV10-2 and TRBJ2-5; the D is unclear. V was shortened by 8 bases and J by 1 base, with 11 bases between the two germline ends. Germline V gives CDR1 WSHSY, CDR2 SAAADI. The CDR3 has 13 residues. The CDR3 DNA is TGCGCCAGCGTTACAGACCTCCAAGAGACCCAGTACTTC. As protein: CASVTDLQETQYF.

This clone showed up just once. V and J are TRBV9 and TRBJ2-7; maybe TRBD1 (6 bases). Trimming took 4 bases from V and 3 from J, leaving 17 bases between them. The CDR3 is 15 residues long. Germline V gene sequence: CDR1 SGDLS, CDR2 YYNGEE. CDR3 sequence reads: CASSPQQGPIYEQYF. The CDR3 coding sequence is TGTGCCAGCAGCCCACAACAGGGTCCCATCTACGAGCAGTACTTC.

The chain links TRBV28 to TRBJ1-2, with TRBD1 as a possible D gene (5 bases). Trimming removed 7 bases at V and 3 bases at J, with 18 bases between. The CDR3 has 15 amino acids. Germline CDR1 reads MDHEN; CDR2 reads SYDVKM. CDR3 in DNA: TGTGCCAGCACCATTGGGGGGAATCGGGACTATGGCTACACCTTC. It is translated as CASTIGGNRDYGYTF.

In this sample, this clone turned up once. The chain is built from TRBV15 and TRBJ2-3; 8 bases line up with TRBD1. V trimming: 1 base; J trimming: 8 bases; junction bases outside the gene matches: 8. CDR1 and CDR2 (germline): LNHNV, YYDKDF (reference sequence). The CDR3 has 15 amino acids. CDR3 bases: TGTGCCACCAGCAGAGGACAGGGGAGTAAAGGTACGCAGTATTTT. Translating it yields CATSRGQGSKGTQYF. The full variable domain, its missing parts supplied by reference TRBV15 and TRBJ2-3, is DAMVIQNPRYQVTQFGKPVTLSCSQTLNHNVMYWYQQKSSQAPKLLFHYYDKDFNNEADTPDNFQSRRPNTSFCFLDIRSPGLGDTAMYLCATSRGQGSKGTQYFGPGTRLTVL.

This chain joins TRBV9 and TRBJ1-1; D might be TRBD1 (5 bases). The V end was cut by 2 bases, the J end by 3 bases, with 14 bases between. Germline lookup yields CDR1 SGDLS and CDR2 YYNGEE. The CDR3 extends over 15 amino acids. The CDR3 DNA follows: TGTGCCAGCAGCGTCAACGTAGGGGTGGACACTGAAGCTTTCTTT. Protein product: CASSVNVGVDTEAFF.

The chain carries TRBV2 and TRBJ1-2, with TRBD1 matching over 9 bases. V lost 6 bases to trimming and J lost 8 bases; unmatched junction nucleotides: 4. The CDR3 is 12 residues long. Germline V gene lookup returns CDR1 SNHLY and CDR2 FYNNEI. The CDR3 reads CASRGQGLGYTF. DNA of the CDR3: TGTGCCAGCAGGGGACAGGGCTTAGGCTACACCTTC.

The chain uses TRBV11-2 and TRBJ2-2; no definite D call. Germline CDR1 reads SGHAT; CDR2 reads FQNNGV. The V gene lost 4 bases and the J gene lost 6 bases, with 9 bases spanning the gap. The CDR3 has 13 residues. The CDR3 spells CASSSNEAGELFF. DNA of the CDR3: TGTGCCAGCAGCTCCAACGAGGCCGGGGAGCTGTTTTTT. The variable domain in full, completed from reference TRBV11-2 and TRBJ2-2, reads EAGVAQSPRYKIIEKRQSVAFWCNPISGHATLYWYQQILGQGPKLLIQFQNNGVVDDSQLPKDRFSAERLKGVDSTLKIQPAKLEDSAVYLCASSSNEAGELFFGEGSRLTVL.

DNA for the CDR3: TGTGCCAGCAGCCCCGATAGGGGGCCTTACAATGAGCAGTTCTTC. This sequence encodes CASSPDRGPYNEQFF. The chain joins TRBV12-1 to TRBJ2-1; the table's D call, TRBD1, has no DNA check behind it. TRBV12-1 is listed as a pseudogene. The CDR3 extends over 15 amino acids.

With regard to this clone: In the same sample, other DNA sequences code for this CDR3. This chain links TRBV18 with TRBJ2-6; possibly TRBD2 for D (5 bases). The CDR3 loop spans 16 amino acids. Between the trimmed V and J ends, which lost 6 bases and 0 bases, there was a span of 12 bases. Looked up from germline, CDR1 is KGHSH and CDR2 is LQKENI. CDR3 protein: CASSPGRGSGANVLTF. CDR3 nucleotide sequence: TGTGCCAGCTCCCCAGGCCGGGGCTCTGGGGCCAACGTCCTGACTTTC.

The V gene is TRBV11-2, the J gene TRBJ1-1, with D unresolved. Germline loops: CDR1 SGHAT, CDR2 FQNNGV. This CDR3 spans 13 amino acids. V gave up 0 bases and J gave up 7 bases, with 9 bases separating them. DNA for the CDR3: TGTGCCAGCAGCTTAGATGGAGGGATTGAAGCTTTCTTT. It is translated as CASSLDGGIEAFF.

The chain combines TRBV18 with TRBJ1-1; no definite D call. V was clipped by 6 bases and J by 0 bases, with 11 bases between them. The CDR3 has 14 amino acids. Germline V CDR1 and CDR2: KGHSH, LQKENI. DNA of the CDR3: TGTGCCAGCTCCTCATTTGGGCTGAACACTGAAGCTTTCTTT. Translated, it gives CASSSFGLNTEAFF.

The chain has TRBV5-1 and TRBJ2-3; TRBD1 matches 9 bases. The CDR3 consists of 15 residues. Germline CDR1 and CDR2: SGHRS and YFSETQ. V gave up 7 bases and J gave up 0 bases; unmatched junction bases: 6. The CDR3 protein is CASEGTGQSTDTQYF. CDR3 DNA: TGCGCCAGCGAAGGGACAGGGCAGAGCACAGATACGCAGTATTTT.

The CDR3 spells CASSQYSGTDNEKLFF. In DNA, the CDR3 is TGCGCCAGCAGTCAATATTCCGGGACAGACAATGAAAAACTGTTTTTT. The chain uses TRBV23-1 and TRBJ1-4; TRBD1 agrees at 7 bases. TRBV23-1 is treated as an ORF (open reading frame) with a function not yet certain. The CDR3 length is 16 residues. J was trimmed by 5 bases and V by 1 base; bases with no gene match: 7.

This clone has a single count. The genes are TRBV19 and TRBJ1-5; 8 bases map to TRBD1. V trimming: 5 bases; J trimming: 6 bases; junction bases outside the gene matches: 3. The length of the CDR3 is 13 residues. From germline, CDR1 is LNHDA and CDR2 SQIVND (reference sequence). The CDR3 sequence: CASSEQGGQPQHF. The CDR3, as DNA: TGTGCCAGTAGTGAACAGGGGGGTCAGCCCCAGCATTTT.

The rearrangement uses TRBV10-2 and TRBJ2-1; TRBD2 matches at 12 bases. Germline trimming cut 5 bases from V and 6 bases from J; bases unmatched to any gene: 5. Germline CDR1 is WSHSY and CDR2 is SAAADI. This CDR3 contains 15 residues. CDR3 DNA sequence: TGCGCCAGCAGTTGGACTAGCGGGATTTCCAATGAGCAGTTCTTC. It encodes CASSWTSGISNEQFF.

CDR3 nucleotide sequence: TGTGCCAGCAGCTTTTTCGGGACAGGGGGCCTAATAAACACCGGGGAGCTGTTTTTT. As protein: CASSFFGTGGLINTGELFF. The V and J genes are TRBV7-6 and TRBJ2-2; 12 bases fit TRBD1. The CDR3 length is 19 residues. V lost 3 bases to trimming and J lost 2 bases; unmatched junction nucleotides: 10. The V gene's germline CDR1 is SGHVS and CDR2 FNYEAQ. Using reference TRBV7-6 and TRBJ2-2 for the parts outside the CDR3, the full variable domain is GAGVSQSPRYKVTKRGQDVALRCDPISGHVSLYWYRQALGQGPEFLTYFNYEAQQDKSGLPNDRFSAERPEGSISTLTIQRTEQRDSAMYRCASSFFGTGGLINTGELFFGEGSRLTVL.

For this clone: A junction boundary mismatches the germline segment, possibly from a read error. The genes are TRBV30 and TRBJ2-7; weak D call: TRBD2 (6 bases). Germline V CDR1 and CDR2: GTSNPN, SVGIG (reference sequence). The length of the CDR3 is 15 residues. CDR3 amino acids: CAWSVLSGRFLGVHF. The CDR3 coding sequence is TGTGCCTGGAGTGTACTTTCAGGGAGGTTTTTAGGAGTCCACTTC.

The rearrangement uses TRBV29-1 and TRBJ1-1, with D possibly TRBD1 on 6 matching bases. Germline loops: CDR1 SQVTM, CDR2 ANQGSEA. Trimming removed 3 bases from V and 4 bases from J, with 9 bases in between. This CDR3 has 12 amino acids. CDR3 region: CSVDQGGTEAFF. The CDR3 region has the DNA TGCAGCGTTGACCAAGGGGGCACTGAAGCTTTCTTT. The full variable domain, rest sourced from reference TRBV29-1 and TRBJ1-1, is SAVISQKPSRDICQRGTSLTIQCQVDSQVTMMFWYRQQPGQSLTLIATANQGSEATYESGFVIDKFPISRPNLTFSTLTVSNMSPEDSSIYLCSVDQGGTEAFFGQGTRLTVV.

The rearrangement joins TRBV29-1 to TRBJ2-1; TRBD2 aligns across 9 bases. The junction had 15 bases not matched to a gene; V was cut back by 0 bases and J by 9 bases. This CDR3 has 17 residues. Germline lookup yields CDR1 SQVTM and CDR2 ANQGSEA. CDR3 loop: CSVEDRASGIRMGEQFF. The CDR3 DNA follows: TGCAGCGTTGAAGATCGGGCTAGCGGGATAAGGATGGGTGAGCAGTTCTTC.

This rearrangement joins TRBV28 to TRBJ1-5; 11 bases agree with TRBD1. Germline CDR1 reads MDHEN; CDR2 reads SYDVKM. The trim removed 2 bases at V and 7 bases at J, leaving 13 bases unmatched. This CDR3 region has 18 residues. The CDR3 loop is CASSLREGGQGVGQPQHF. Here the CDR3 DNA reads TGTGCCAGCAGTTTACGCGAAGGGGGACAGGGGGTAGGCCAGCCCCAGCATTTT.